What follows are 16 T cell receptor beta chains derived from one specimen sequenced in a study of graft-versus-host responses after intestinal transplantation. Only in-frame clones appear in the TCRdb table, and some are missing; sequencing was by immunoSEQ multiplex PCR. The table has about 88,000 clones, almost 90% seen once. No antigen is known for these receptors. The source material was unstimulated CD4+ T cells sorted from spleen or lymph node cells, sampled before intestinal transplant. These receptors originate from a human donor who received an intestinal transplant.

The chain combines TRBV6-5 with TRBJ1-2, with TRBD1 as a possible D gene (6 bases). The CDR3 runs 15 residues. Deletions cut 6 bases from V and 5 bases from J, with 19 bases between. CDR1 is MNHEY and CDR2 is SVGAGI in the germline V gene. The CDR3 protein is CASSLEGTYDYGYTF. CDR3 DNA: TGTGCCAGCAGCCTCGAGGGGACATATGATTATGGCTACACCTTC.

The chain carries TRBV9 and TRBJ2-7, with 9 nucleotides matching TRBD1. V was clipped by 3 bases and J by 7 bases; unmatched bases: 11. CDR1 is SGDLS and CDR2 is YYNGEE in the germline V gene. The CDR3 is 15 amino acids. CDR3 nucleotide sequence: TGTGCCAGCAGCGGGCCCGGACAGGGGTTAGGGGAGCAGTACTTC. Amino acid sequence: CASSGPGQGLGEQYF.

The chain employs TRBV7-3 and TRBJ1-6; D remains ambiguous. V shed 4 bases and J shed 5 bases, with 9 bases lying between them. The CDR3 totals 14 residues. From germline, CDR1 is SGHTA and CDR2 FQGTGA. The CDR3 region has the DNA TGTGCCAGCAGCTCGCGGCGGAATAATTCACCCCTCCACTTT. Amino acid sequence: CASSSRRNNSPLHF.

The chain couples TRBV11-2 to TRBJ2-7; 8 bases fit TRBD1. The CDR3 has 13 residues. The junction had 4 bases not matched to a gene; V was cut back by 5 bases and J by 4 bases. Germline assignment: CDR1 SGHAT and CDR2 FQNNGV. The CDR3, as DNA: TGTGCCAGCAGCAAGGACAGGGTTTACGAGCAGTACTTC. It translates to CASSKDRVYEQYF.

The chain employs TRBV14 and TRBJ2-1, with a weak D call TRBD1 (7 bases). Trimming removed 7 bases at V and 1 base at J, with 14 bases between. The germline V gene encodes CDR1 SGHDN and CDR2 FVKESK. The CDR3 consists of 15 residues. The CDR3 region is CASTKGAGSYNEQFF. The CDR3 coding sequence is TGTGCCAGCACTAAGGGGGCGGGGTCCTACAATGAGCAGTTCTTC.

The V gene is TRBV7-9, the J gene TRBJ2-1; 7 bases map to TRBD1. This CDR3 is 15 amino acids long. The germline V gene has CDR1 SEHNR and CDR2 FQNEAQ (reference sequence). With 9 bases clipped from V and 0 bases from J, the junction kept 8 bases outside the gene matches. CDR3 residues: CARRRQGLSYNEQFF. The CDR3 nucleotides read TGTGCCAGGAGGAGACAGGGCCTCTCCTACAATGAGCAGTTCTTC.

DNA of the CDR3: TGTGCCAGCTCACCCCGGGGGGACGAGCAGTTCTTC. This sequence encodes CASSPRGDEQFF. V usage is TRBV18 and J usage is TRBJ2-1, with TRBD2 matching over 7 bases. Germline V CDR1 and CDR2: KGHSH, LQKENI. Germline trimming cut 3 bases from V and 10 bases from J; bases unmatched to any gene: 3. The length of the CDR3 is 12 residues.

This chain joins TRBV27 and TRBJ1-2, with D possibly being TRBD1 (5 bases). The CDR3 length is 12 residues. Trimming left V 8 bases short and J 8 bases short, with 15 bases between. From germline, CDR1 is MNHEY and CDR2 SMNVEV (reference sequence). For the CDR3, the DNA is TGTGCCAGCGGAGCGGGGCCCCCAGGCTACACCTTC. Its protein is CASGAGPPGYTF.

The chain employs TRBV7-2 and TRBJ2-4; perhaps TRBD2 as D (6 bases). The CDR3 runs to 12 residues. Trimming pared 1 base from V and 8 bases from J, leaving 6 bases between. CDR1 and CDR2 (germline): SGHTA, FQGNSA. CDR3 amino acids: CASSLGLDIQYF. The DNA of the CDR3 is TGTGCCAGCAGCTTAGGACTAGACATTCAGTACTTC.

V gene TRBV6-6 combines with J gene TRBJ2-7; 11 bases line up with TRBD2. The CDR3 sequence is 16 residues long. The ends lost 0 bases at V and 2 bases at J; junction bases unmatched: 3. The germline CDR1 and CDR2 sequences are MNHNY and SVGAGI (reference sequence). CDR3 residues: CASSYSGGLAAYEQYF. The CDR3 coding sequence is TGTGCCAGCAGTTACTCGGGGGGACTAGCGGCCTACGAGCAGTACTTC.

The chain has TRBV5-1 and TRBJ2-7, with D possibly matching TRBD2 (5 bases). There are 12 residues in the CDR3. Trimming removed 1 base at V and 5 bases at J, with 7 bases between. The V gene's germline CDR1 is SGHRS and CDR2 YFSETQ. The CDR3 loop reads CASSLSGNEQYF. The CDR3, as DNA: TGCGCCAGCAGCTTGTCGGGGAACGAGCAGTACTTC.

The chain combines TRBV27 with TRBJ1-6; D gene ambiguous. This CDR3 has 14 amino acids. Trimming pared 4 bases from V and 0 bases from J, leaving 4 bases between. Germline values: CDR1 MNHEY, CDR2 SMNVEV (reference sequence). The CDR3 reads CASSWSSYNSPLHF. The CDR3 DNA reads TGTGCCAGCAGTTGGAGCTCCTATAATTCACCCCTCCACTTT.

The V and J genes are TRBV29-1 and TRBJ1-3, with a tentative D call TRBD1 (6 bases). This CDR3 has 17 residues. Germline V lookup: CDR1 SQVTM, CDR2 ANQGSEA. Trimming took 4 bases from V and 4 from J, leaving 23 bases between them. The CDR3 loop is CSVGNRDLSGTGNTIYF. The CDR3 nucleotides read TGCAGCGTTGGGAACAGGGACCTTTCTGGTACGGGAAACACCATATATTTT.

The rearrangement joins TRBV18 to TRBJ1-1; possibly TRBD1 for D (5 bases). CDR3 length: 15 amino acids. Germline V gene sequence: CDR1 KGHSH, CDR2 LQKENI. V was pared by 3 bases and J by 3 bases, with 14 bases between. The CDR3 nucleotides are TGTGCCAGCTCACCGGCGACAGCCGACCACACTGAAGCTTTCTTT. Translated: CASSPATADHTEAFF. Full variable domain (remainder filled in from reference TRBV18 and TRBJ1-1): NAGVMQNPRHLVRRRGQEARLRCSPMKGHSHVYWYRQLPEEGLKFMVYLQKENIIDESGMPKERFSAEFPKEGPSILRIQQVVRGDSAAYFCASSPATADHTEAFFGQGTRLTVV.

This clone was seen just once. The chain has TRBV5-1 and TRBJ2-7; 10 positions match TRBD1. The CDR3 length is 15 residues. The germline V gene encodes CDR1 SGHRS and CDR2 YFSETQ. V lost 0 bases to trimming and J lost 6 bases; unmatched junction nucleotides: 6. In nucleotides, the CDR3 is TGCGCCAGCAGCTTGGATGGGACAGGGGTCCGCGAGCAGTACTTC. It codes for CASSLDGTGVREQYF.

The J gene is TRBJ1-6, the V gene TRBV11-2, with 10 bases identical to TRBD1. The J segment lost 9 bases and the V segment lost 2 bases, leaving 7 bases of the junction unmatched. The CDR3 sequence is 16 residues long. Germline CDR1 is SGHAT and CDR2 is FQNNGV. The CDR3 loop is CASSLNPRQGASPLHF. CDR3 sequence (DNA): TGTGCCAGCAGCTTAAATCCGAGACAGGGGGCTTCACCCCTCCACTTT.